This entry lists 9 T cell receptor beta chains sequenced from one sample in a study of CD8+CD57+ T cells in acquired aplastic anemia. TCR beta VDJ and CDR3 profiles were obtained from a genomic DNA template. MiXCR, applied by TCRdb to the reads, yields one record per CDR3 protein. Of about 190,000 distinct CDR3 sequences in the sample, around 50% were seen once. Sequenced sample: sorted CD4+, CD8+, or CD8+CD57+ T cells (not recorded which) from PBMCs. Source of these receptors: a human donor in good health, serving as a control.

V gene TRBV11-2 combines with J gene TRBJ2-1; 10 bases are a match to TRBD2. Per germline, CDR1 SGHAT and CDR2 FQNNGV. The trim removed 1 base at V and 7 bases at J, leaving 7 bases unmatched. This CDR3 has 16 amino acids. CDR3 in DNA: TGTGCCAGCAGCTTAGCGGGAGCGGGAGGGGTTAATGAGCAGTTCTTC. It yields the protein CASSLAGAGGVNEQFF.

This clonotype was recorded at least ten times. The V call is TRBV7-9, the J call TRBJ2-7; D is undetermined. The germline CDR1 and CDR2 sequences are SEHNR and FQNEAQ (reference sequence). Trimming stripped 0 bases from V and 4 bases from J, with 10 bases between. The CDR3 runs 14 residues. The CDR3 region is CASSLAVEGYEQYF. DNA of the CDR3: TGTGCCAGCAGCTTAGCAGTAGAAGGTTACGAGCAGTACTTC. The full variable domain, with the rest looked up from reference TRBV7-9 and TRBJ2-7, is DTGVSQNPRHKITKRGQNVTFRCDPISEHNRLYWYRQTLGQGPEFLTYFQNEAQLEKSRLLSDRFSAERPKGSFSTLEIQRTEQGDSAMYLCASSLAVEGYEQYFGPGTRLTVT.

This clonotype was picked up many times. This chain uses TRBV6-5 with TRBJ1-1; no definite D call. Germline V gene sequence: CDR1 MNHEY, CDR2 SVGAGI. The CDR3 length is 13 residues. V lost 1 base, J lost 5 bases, and 8 bases lay in between. The CDR3 loop is CASSYYSYTEAFF. The CDR3, as DNA: TGTGCCAGCAGTTACTACTCGTATACTGAAGCTTTCTTT.

This clonotype was recorded at least ten times. The chain is built from TRBV6-4 and TRBJ2-7; TRBD2 matches 8 bases. From germline, CDR1 is MRHNA and CDR2 SNTAGT. Trimming cost V 3 bases and J 1 base; bases outside gene matches: 2. This CDR3 has 14 amino acids. The CDR3 reads CASSERGGSYEQYF. The CDR3 coding sequence is TGTGCCAGCAGTGAACGGGGGGGATCCTACGAGCAGTACTTC.

This clonotype was counted only a few times. This rearrangement joins TRBV6-5 to TRBJ1-2, with 10 bases aligning to TRBD1. The CDR3 spans 14 residues. With V trimmed by 6 bases and J by 8 bases, 9 bases remained unmatched. CDR1 is MNHEY and CDR2 is SVGAGI in the germline V gene. DNA of the CDR3: TGTGCCAGCAGATACGGGACAGGGGCTCGGGGCTACACCTTC. As protein: CASRYGTGARGYTF.

The genes are TRBV9 and TRBJ1-6, with D unresolved. Germline CDR1 reads SGDLS; CDR2 reads YYNGEE. This CDR3 is 14 amino acids long. The ends were cut back, 3 bases at V and 4 bases at J, with 8 bases in the middle. The CDR3 sequence: CASSDGGYNSPLHF. The DNA for the CDR3 is TGTGCCAGCAGCGACGGTGGGTATAATTCACCCCTCCACTTT.

The chain uses TRBV2 and TRBJ1-1, with a tentative D call TRBD1 (6 bases). V lost 4 bases to trimming and J lost 7 bases, with 16 bases between them. This CDR3 has 14 residues. Germline V gene sequence: CDR1 SNHLY, CDR2 FYNNEI. As DNA, the CDR3 is TGTGCCAGCAGTGGAGGGGGAAGTCTCGGTGAAGCTTTCTTT. Protein sequence: CASSGGGSLGEAFF.

This clonotype showed up many times. The rearrangement links TRBV19 to TRBJ1-1; D uncertain. Germline CDR1 and CDR2: LNHDA and SQIVND (reference sequence). The CDR3 extends over 13 amino acids. Trimming took 1 base from V and 3 from J, leaving 6 bases between them. CDR3 residues: CASSIARDTEAFF. CDR3 DNA: TGTGCCAGTAGTATAGCGAGGGACACTGAAGCTTTCTTT. The variable domain in full, with the rest retrieved from reference TRBV19 and TRBJ1-1, is DGGITQSPKYLFRKEGQNVTLSCEQNLNHDAMYWYRQDPGQGLRLIYYSQIVNDFQKGDIAEGYSVSREKKESFPLTVTSAQKNPTAFYLCASSIARDTEAFFGQGTRLTVV.

V is TRBV29-1 and J is TRBJ1-1, with 7 bases aligning to TRBD1. The CDR3 runs 11 residues. CDR1 SQVTM and CDR2 ANQGSEA come from the germline V gene. J was trimmed by 6 bases and V by 7 bases; bases with no gene match: 5. DNA for the CDR3: TGCAGCGCACGTCAGGGGGCTGAAGCTTTCTTT. This gives the protein CSARQGAEAFF. The full variable domain, in which reference TRBV29-1 and TRBJ1-1 provide the parts outside the CDR3, is SAVISQKPSRDICQRGTSLTIQCQVDSQVTMMFWYRQQPGQSLTLIATANQGSEATYESGFVIDKFPISRPNLTFSTLTVSNMSPEDSSIYLCSARQGAEAFFGQGTRLTVV.